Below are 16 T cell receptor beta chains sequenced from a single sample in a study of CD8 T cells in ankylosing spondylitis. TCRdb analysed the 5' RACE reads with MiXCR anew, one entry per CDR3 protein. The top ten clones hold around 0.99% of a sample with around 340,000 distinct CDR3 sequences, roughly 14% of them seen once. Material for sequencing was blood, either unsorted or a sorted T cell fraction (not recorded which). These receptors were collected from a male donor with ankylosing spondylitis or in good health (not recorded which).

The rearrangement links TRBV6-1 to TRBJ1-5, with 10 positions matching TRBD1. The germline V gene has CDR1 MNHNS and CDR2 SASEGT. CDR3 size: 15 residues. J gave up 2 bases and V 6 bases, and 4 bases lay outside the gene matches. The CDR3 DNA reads TGTGCCAGCAGGACAGGGGGCATGGGCAATCAGCCCCAGCATTTT. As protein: CASRTGGMGNQPQHF.

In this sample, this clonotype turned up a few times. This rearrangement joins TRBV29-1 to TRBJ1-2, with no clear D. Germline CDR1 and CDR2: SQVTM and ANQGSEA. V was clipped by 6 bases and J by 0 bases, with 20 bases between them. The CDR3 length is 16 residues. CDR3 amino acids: CSVLGSDDKANYGYTF. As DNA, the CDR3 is TGCAGCGTACTAGGGTCCGACGATAAAGCTAACTATGGCTACACCTTC.

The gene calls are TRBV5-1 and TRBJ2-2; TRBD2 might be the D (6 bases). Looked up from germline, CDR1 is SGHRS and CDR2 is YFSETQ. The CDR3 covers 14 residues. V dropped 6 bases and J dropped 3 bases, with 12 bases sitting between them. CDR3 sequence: CASTPWGDTGELFF. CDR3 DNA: TGCGCCAGCACCCCATGGGGGGACACCGGGGAGCTGTTTTTT.

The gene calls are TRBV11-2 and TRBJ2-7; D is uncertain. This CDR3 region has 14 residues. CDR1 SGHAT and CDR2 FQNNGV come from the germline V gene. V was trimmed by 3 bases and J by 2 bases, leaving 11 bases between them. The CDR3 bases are TGTGCCAGCAGCTTGGCCCTGGGTCCCTACGAGCAGTACTTC. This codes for CASSLALGPYEQYF.

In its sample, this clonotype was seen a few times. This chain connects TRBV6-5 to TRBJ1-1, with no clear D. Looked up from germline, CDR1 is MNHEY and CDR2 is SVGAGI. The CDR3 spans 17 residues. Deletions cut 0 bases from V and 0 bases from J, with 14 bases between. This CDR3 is CASSYSPRNLMNTEAFF. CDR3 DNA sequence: TGTGCCAGCAGTTACTCTCCCAGAAACCTGATGAACACTGAAGCTTTCTTT.

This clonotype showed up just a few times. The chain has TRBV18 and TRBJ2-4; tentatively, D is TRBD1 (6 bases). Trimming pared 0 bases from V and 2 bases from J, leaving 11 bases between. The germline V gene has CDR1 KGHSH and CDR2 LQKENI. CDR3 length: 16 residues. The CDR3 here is CASSPPQGWTKNIQYF. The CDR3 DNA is TGTGCCAGCTCACCACCGCAGGGGTGGACCAAAAACATTCAGTACTTC.

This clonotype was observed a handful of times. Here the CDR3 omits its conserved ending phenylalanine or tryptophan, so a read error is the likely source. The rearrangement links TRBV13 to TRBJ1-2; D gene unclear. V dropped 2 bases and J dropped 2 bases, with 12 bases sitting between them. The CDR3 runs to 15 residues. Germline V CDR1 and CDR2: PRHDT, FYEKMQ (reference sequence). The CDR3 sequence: CASSLSGLPNYGYTL. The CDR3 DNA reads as TGTGCCAGCAGCTTATCCGGGCTACCAAACTATGGCTACACCCTC.

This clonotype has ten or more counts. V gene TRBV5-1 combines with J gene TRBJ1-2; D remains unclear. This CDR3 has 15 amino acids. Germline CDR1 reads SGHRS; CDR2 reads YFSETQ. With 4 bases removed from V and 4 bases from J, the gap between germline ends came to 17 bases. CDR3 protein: CASSPIPGYLYGYTF. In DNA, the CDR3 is TGCGCCAGCAGCCCGATCCCCGGGTACCTCTATGGCTACACCTTC.

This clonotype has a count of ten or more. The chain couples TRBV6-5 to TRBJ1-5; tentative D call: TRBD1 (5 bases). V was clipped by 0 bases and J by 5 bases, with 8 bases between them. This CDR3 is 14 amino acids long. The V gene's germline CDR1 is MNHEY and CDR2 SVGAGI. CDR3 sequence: CASSYSRGDQPQHF. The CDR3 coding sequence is TGTGCCAGCAGTTACTCGAGGGGAGATCAGCCCCAGCATTTT.

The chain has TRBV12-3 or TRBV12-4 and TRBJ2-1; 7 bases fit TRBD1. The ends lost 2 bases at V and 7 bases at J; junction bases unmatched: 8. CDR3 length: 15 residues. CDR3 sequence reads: CASSLHRTGKNEQFF. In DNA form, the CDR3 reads TGTGCCAGCAGTTTACATAGGACAGGTAAAAATGAGCAGTTCTTC.

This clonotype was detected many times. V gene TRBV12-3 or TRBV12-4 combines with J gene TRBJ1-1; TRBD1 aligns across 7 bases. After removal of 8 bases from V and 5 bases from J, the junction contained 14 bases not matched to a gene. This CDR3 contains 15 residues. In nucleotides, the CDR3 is TGTGCCAGCTCTGGAGGGCCCCCCAGGGGGACTGAAGCTTTCTTT. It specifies CASSGGPPRGTEAFF.

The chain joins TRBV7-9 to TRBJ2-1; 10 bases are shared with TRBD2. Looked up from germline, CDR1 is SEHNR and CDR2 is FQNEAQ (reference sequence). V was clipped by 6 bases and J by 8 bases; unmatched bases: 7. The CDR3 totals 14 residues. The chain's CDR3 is CASSRLAGEDEQFF. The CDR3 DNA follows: TGTGCCAGCAGTCGACTAGCGGGTGAGGATGAGCAGTTCTTC.

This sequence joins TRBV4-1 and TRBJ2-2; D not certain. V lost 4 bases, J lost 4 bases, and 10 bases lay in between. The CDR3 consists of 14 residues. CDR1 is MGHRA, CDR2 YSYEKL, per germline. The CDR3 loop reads CASSPGPFTGELFF. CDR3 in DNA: TGCGCCAGCAGCCCGGGCCCTTTCACCGGGGAGCTGTTTTTT.

The CDR3 loop reads CASSERKRGGVADTQYF. The CDR3 DNA follows: TGTGCCAGCAGTGAAAGGAAGCGGGGGGGCGTTGCAGATACGCAGTATTTT. This chain links TRBV2 with TRBJ2-3, with TRBD2 identical over 10 bases. V was pared by 2 bases and J by 4 bases, with 9 bases of the junction left unmatched. The CDR3 spans 17 residues. Germline V gives CDR1 SNHLY, CDR2 FYNNEI.

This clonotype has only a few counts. CDR3 sequence: CASHPRLAGGVSGANVLTF. The DNA for the CDR3 is TGCGCCAGCCACCCCCGACTAGCGGGGGGAGTATCTGGGGCCAACGTCCTGACTTTC. This sequence joins TRBV5-1 and TRBJ2-6, with 13 bases matching TRBD2. The CDR3 spans 19 residues. Germline V gene data show CDR1 as SGHRS and CDR2 as YFSETQ. Trimming cost V 7 bases and J 1 base; bases outside gene matches: 11.

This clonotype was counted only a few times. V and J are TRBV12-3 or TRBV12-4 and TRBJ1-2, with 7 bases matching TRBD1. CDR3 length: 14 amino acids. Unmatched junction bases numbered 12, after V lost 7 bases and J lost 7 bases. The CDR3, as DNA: TGTGCCAGCACTCTGGGACAGCGTTTTAGTGGCTACACCTTC. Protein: CASTLGQRFSGYTF.